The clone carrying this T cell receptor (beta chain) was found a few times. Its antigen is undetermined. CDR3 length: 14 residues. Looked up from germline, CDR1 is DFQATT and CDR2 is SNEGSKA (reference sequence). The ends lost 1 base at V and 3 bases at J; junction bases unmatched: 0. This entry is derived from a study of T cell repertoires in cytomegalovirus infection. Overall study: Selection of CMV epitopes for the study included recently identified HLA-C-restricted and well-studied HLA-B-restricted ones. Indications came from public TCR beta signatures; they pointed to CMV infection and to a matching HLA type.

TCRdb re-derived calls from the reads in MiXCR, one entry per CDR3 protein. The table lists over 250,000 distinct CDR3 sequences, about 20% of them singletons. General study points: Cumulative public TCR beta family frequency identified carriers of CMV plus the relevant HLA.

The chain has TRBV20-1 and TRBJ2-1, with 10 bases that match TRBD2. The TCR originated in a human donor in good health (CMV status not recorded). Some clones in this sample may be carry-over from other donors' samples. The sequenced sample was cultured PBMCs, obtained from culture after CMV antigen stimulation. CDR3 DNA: TGCAGTGCTAGAGGGACTAGCGGCTACAATGAGCAGTTCTTC. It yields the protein CSARGTSGYNEQFF.